This T cell receptor (beta chain) comes out of a study of tumor-infiltrating lymphocytes in primary liver carcinoma. Details on this clonotype: A clone one base away is much larger, so this may be a read error.

In germline, CDR1 is SQVTM, CDR2 ANQGSEA. The CDR3 is 10 residues long. Total RNA amounting to 500 ng was the source from which TCR beta cDNA was made with a constant-region primer. TCR beta libraries came from three nested multiplex PCR rounds using slightly modified ARM-PCR. Primers for the first two PCR rounds were TRBV1-TRBV30 forward primers and a C-beta reverse primer (approximately 9 cycles per round). TCRdb re-called the multiplex PCR reads with MiXCR, one entry per CDR3 protein. This table holds roughly 70,000 distinct CDR3 sequences, about three quarters found once. Unsorted bulk tissue (roughly 18-32 mg) underwent RNA and DNA co-extraction.

This rearrangement joins TRBV29-1 to TRBJ1-1; D not resolved. The origin of this receptor is a man aged 40-55 years with primary liver carcinoma and hepatitis B virus infection. Sequencing was carried out using liver tumor tissue from sampling region 4. Subset indicated: tumor region T4, right-lateral pole. The CDR3 loop is CSVPDTEALF. The CDR3 DNA follows: TGCAGCGTACCTGACACTGAAGCTTTATTT.